This is a list of T cell receptor beta chains from one sample in a study of T cells in Graves' hyperthyroidism and ophthalmopathy. TCRdb re-called the multiplex PCR reads through MiXCR, storing one row per CDR3 protein. The top ten hold 32% of the sample, which has 300,000 to 500,000 distinct CDR3 sequences, just under 15% seen once. Sequencing was done on a sample of blood. These receptors all come from a woman in her thirties with Graves' hyperthyroidism. Each CDR3 is given with its conserved first and last residue. The order of the fields is J gene, D gene, clone size, V gene, CDR3 protein, CDR3 DNA. The D gene is left open where the match is weak. Size values are once, few and many counts, or a class for expanded clones, and some rows have none.

J gene: TRBJ1-1
D gene: -
clone size: few
V gene: TRBV29-1
CDR3 protein: CSVGRGGTTNTEAFF
CDR3 DNA: TGCAGCGTTGGAAGGGGGGGGACTACGAACACTGAAGCTTTCTTT

J gene: TRBJ2-7
D gene: TRBD2
clone size: -
V gene: TRBV7-2
CDR3 protein: CASSLLAVGRYEQYF
CDR3 DNA: TGTGCCAGCAGCTTACTAGCGGTCGGTCGTTACGAGCAGTACTTC

J gene: TRBJ2-2
D gene: TRBD2
clone size: many
V gene: TRBV28
CDR3 protein: CAIKLAGVATGELFF
CDR3 DNA: TGTGCCATAAAGCTAGCGGGAGTCGCGACCGGGGAGCTGTTTTTT

J gene: TRBJ1-5
D gene: -
clone size: many
V gene: TRBV28
CDR3 protein: CASLPPKASGQPQHF
CDR3 DNA: TGTGCCAGCCTACCGCCCAAAGCTTCTGGGCAGCCCCAGCATTTT

J gene: TRBJ2-4
D gene: -
clone size: once
V gene: TRBV19
CDR3 protein: CASRGTGSVMKNIQYF
CDR3 DNA: TGTGCCAGTAGGGGTACAGGGAGTGTTATGAAAAACATTCAGTACTTC

J gene: TRBJ2-3
D gene: -
clone size: many
V gene: TRBV20-1
CDR3 protein: CSARDGEGADTQYF
CDR3 DNA: TGCAGTGCTAGAGATGGAGAGGGGGCAGATACGCAGTATTTT

J gene: TRBJ2-3
D gene: TRBD1
clone size: -
V gene: TRBV28
CDR3 protein: CASSSQGVWTDTQYF
CDR3 DNA: TGTGCCAGCAGTTCTCAGGGGGTGTGGACAGATACGCAGTATTTT

J gene: TRBJ2-2
D gene: -
clone size: few
V gene: TRBV5-4
CDR3 protein: CASSSLNLGTGELFF
CDR3 DNA: TGTGCCAGCAGCTCCCTCAACTTAGGGACTGGGGAGCTGTTTTTT

J gene: TRBJ1-5
D gene: -
clone size: -
V gene: TRBV7-9
CDR3 protein: CASSRGDIGNQPQHF
CDR3 DNA: TGTGCCAGCAGCCGAGGGGACATCGGGAATCAGCCCCAGCATTTT

J gene: TRBJ1-6
D gene: TRBD1
clone size: -
V gene: TRBV30
CDR3 protein: CAWSPDRANNSPLHF
CDR3 DNA: TGTGCCTGGAGTCCGGACAGGGCGAATAATTCACCCCTCCACTTT

J gene: TRBJ2-7
D gene: -
clone size: many
V gene: TRBV6-1
CDR3 protein: CASSGKRNSYEQYF
CDR3 DNA: TGTGCCAGCAGTGGGAAGCGAAACTCCTACGAGCAGTACTTC

J gene: TRBJ1-5
D gene: -
clone size: many
V gene: TRBV30
CDR3 protein: CAWRSQDQPQHF
CDR3 DNA: TGTGCCTGGAGGAGCCAGGATCAGCCCCAGCATTTT

J gene: TRBJ2-5
D gene: TRBD2
clone size: few
V gene: TRBV20-1
CDR3 protein: CSARDLGEGRETQYF
CDR3 DNA: TGCAGTGCTAGAGATCTGGGGGAGGGCCGGGAGACCCAGTACTTC

J gene: TRBJ1-3
D gene: -
clone size: few
V gene: TRBV6-1
CDR3 protein: CASRLTGRGTGNTIYF
CDR3 DNA: TGTGCCAGCAGACTTACGGGCCGGGGAACTGGAAACACCATATATTTT

J gene: TRBJ2-5
D gene: -
clone size: few
V gene: TRBV3-1
CDR3 protein: CASSHQGEDGETQYF
CDR3 DNA: TGTGCCAGCAGCCATCAAGGGGAGGATGGGGAGACCCAGTACTTC

J gene: TRBJ1-5
D gene: -
clone size: few
V gene: TRBV6-9
CDR3 protein: CASIRGNNQPQHF
CDR3 DNA: TGTGCCAGCATTAGGGGGAACAATCAGCCCCAGCATTTT

J gene: TRBJ2-7
D gene: TRBD1
clone size: many
V gene: TRBV10-1
CDR3 protein: CASSIGGTGSHEQYF
CDR3 DNA: TGCGCCAGCAGTATAGGTGGGACAGGGTCCCACGAGCAGTACTTC

J gene: TRBJ2-6
D gene: -
clone size: many
V gene: TRBV20-1
CDR3 protein: CSASGASVPGANVLTF
CDR3 DNA: TGCAGTGCTAGTGGGGCATCCGTACCTGGGGCCAACGTCCTGACTTTC

J gene: TRBJ1-5
D gene: -
clone size: many
V gene: TRBV2
CDR3 protein: CASSEQNSNQPQHF
CDR3 DNA: TGTGCCAGCAGTGAACAGAACAGCAATCAGCCCCAGCATTTT

J gene: TRBJ2-5
D gene: TRBD2
clone size: many
V gene: TRBV11-2
CDR3 protein: CASSPTGTSLETQYF
CDR3 DNA: TGTGCCAGCAGCCCAACAGGGACTAGCCTAGAGACCCAGTACTTC

J gene: TRBJ2-1
D gene: TRBD2
clone size: few
V gene: TRBV12-3/TRBV12-4
CDR3 protein: CASSEGLGYNEQFF
CDR3 DNA: TGTGCCAGCAGTGAGGGACTAGGATACAATGAGCAGTTCTTC

J gene: TRBJ2-5
D gene: -
clone size: few
V gene: TRBV20-1
CDR3 protein: CSATDQRVSLETQYF
CDR3 DNA: TGCAGTGCTACCGATCAGCGCGTGAGCTTAGAGACCCAGTACTTC

J gene: TRBJ2-3
D gene: -
clone size: many
V gene: TRBV10-3
CDR3 protein: CAISELWKGSTDTQYF
CDR3 DNA: TGTGCCATCAGTGAGTTGTGGAAAGGGAGCACAGATACGCAGTATTTT

J gene: TRBJ2-2
D gene: -
clone size: -
V gene: TRBV2
CDR3 protein: CASSPTRNTGELFF
CDR3 DNA: TGTGCCAGCAGCCCTACTAGGAACACCGGGGAGCTGTTTTTT

J gene: TRBJ2-1
D gene: -
clone size: many
V gene: TRBV20-1
CDR3 protein: CSARASHYNEQFF
CDR3 DNA: TGCAGTGCTAGAGCTAGCCACTACAATGAGCAGTTCTTC

J gene: TRBJ2-1
D gene: -
clone size: many
V gene: TRBV6-2/TRBV6-3
CDR3 protein: CASSQGRYNEQFF
CDR3 DNA: TGTGCCAGCAGTCAAGGACGATACAATGAGCAGTTCTTC

J gene: TRBJ1-2
D gene: TRBD1
clone size: many
V gene: TRBV30
CDR3 protein: CAWAHRGGYGYTF
CDR3 DNA: TGTGCCTGGGCTCACAGGGGGGGCTATGGCTACACCTTC

J gene: TRBJ1-6
D gene: -
clone size: -
V gene: TRBV11-2
CDR3 protein: CASSFLVYGSPLHF
CDR3 DNA: TGTGCCAGCAGCTTTTTAGTTTACGGATCACCCCTCCACTTT

J gene: TRBJ2-5
D gene: -
clone size: many
V gene: TRBV28
CDR3 protein: CASSPPRGKETQYF
CDR3 DNA: TGTGCCAGCAGCCCACCTCGGGGGAAAGAGACCCAGTACTTC

J gene: TRBJ2-7
D gene: -
clone size: few
V gene: TRBV28
CDR3 protein: CASLSGLSYEQYF
CDR3 DNA: TGTGCCAGCTTGTCGGGCCTGTCCTACGAGCAGTACTTC

J gene: TRBJ2-2
D gene: -
clone size: many
V gene: TRBV28
CDR3 protein: CASSPPLGQARTGELFF
CDR3 DNA: TGTGCCAGCAGTCCTCCACTGGGGCAAGCCCGCACCGGGGAGCTGTTTTTT

J gene: TRBJ2-3
D gene: -
clone size: many
V gene: TRBV7-9
CDR3 protein: CAVKSPDTQYF
CDR3 DNA: TGTGCCGTGAAAAGCCCAGATACGCAGTATTTT

J gene: TRBJ1-4
D gene: TRBD1
clone size: many
V gene: TRBV28
CDR3 protein: CASSFWGQGREKLFF
CDR3 DNA: TGTGCCAGCAGTTTTTGGGGACAGGGGCGTGAAAAACTGTTTTTT

J gene: TRBJ2-5
D gene: -
clone size: -
V gene: TRBV20-1
CDR3 protein: CSASEQRYQETQYF
CDR3 DNA: TGCAGTGCTAGTGAGCAAAGATACCAAGAGACCCAGTACTTC

J gene: TRBJ2-7
D gene: -
clone size: few
V gene: TRBV6-1
CDR3 protein: CASSPGVAESYEQYF
CDR3 DNA: TGTGCCAGCAGTCCCGGGGTAGCGGAGTCCTACGAGCAGTACTTC

J gene: TRBJ2-7
D gene: TRBD1
clone size: -
V gene: TRBV6-1
CDR3 protein: CASSEATGGSYEQYF
CDR3 DNA: TGTGCCAGCAGTGAGGCGACAGGGGGCTCCTACGAGCAGTACTTC

J gene: TRBJ1-1
D gene: TRBD1
clone size: few
V gene: TRBV27
CDR3 protein: CASSSRQGLMAEAFF
CDR3 DNA: TGTGCCAGCAGTTCCCGACAGGGCCTAATGGCTGAAGCTTTCTTT

J gene: TRBJ2-3
D gene: TRBD2
clone size: -
V gene: TRBV27
CDR3 protein: CASGEIRLAGSDTQYF
CDR3 DNA: TGTGCCAGCGGTGAAATTAGACTAGCGGGAAGCGATACGCAGTATTTT

J gene: TRBJ2-2
D gene: TRBD2
clone size: -
V gene: TRBV15
CDR3 protein: CATSRDLAGEIGTGELFF
CDR3 DNA: TGTGCCACCAGCAGAGATCTAGCGGGAGAGATTGGGACCGGGGAGCTGTTTTTT

J gene: TRBJ1-2
D gene: -
clone size: -
V gene: TRBV24-1
CDR3 protein: CATSDPTYGYTF
CDR3 DNA: TGTGCCACCAGTGACCCCACCTATGGCTACACCTTC